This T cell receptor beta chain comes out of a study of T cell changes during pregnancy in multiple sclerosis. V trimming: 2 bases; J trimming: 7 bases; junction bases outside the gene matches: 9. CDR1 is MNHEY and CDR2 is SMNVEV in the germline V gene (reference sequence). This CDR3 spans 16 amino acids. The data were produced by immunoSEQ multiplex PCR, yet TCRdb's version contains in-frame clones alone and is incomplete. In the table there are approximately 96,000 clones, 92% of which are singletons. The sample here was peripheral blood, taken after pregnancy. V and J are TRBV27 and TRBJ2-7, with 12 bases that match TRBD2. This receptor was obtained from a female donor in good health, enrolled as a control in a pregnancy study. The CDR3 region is CASSLLLAGGPGEQYF. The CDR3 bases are TGTGCCAGCAGTTTACTGCTAGCGGGAGGGCCCGGGGAGCAGTACTTC.